This T cell receptor (beta chain) was found in a study of cytomegalovirus exposure and HLA in healthy donors. Notes on the study in general: According to the study, 150 to 200 TCR beta chains were cytomegalovirus-associated. Confirmation in vitro established that a few CMV-associated chains were specific for CMV antigens.

The study ran its PCR with 60 Vbeta and 13 Jbeta primers. Only in-frame clones appear in the TCRdb table, and some are missing; sequencing was by immunoSEQ multiplex PCR. The sample includes approximately 300,000 clones, just under 85% of them seen just once. Comments on this clone: Antigen specificity is unknown.

Germline loops: CDR1 MNHNS, CDR2 SASEGT. The CDR3 loop spans 14 amino acids. Trimming cost V 7 bases and J 3 bases, with 15 bases left between them. This rearrangement joins TRBV6-1 to TRBJ1-1; D may be TRBD1 (5 bases). The TCR comes from a woman aged 40 to 50 in good health and CMV-seropositive. Sequencing used PBMCs. CDR3 residues: CASNPRGVHTEAFF. Here the CDR3 DNA reads TGTGCCAGCAACCCCCGGGGGGTACACACTGAAGCTTTCTTT.